This note documents a single T cell receptor (beta chain) sequence. The data were obtained in a study of control samples from healthy donors and cancer patients. Trimming removed 10 bases from V and 3 bases from J, with 22 bases in between. The CDR3 is 17 residues long. Germline V gives CDR1 MDHEN, CDR2 SYDVKM. Sequencing used immunoSEQ multiplex PCR; TCRdb keeps in-frame clones, though not all of them. The sample's table shows fewer than 200,000 clones. The chain couples TRBV28 to TRBJ1-6; D possibly corresponds to TRBD1 (5 bases). Sequencing was carried out using blood. This receptor was obtained from a woman in her thirties in good health. DNA for the CDR3: TGTGCCACCGAGCCATGGGACGGATCTTTCTATAATTCACCCCTCCACTTT. The encoded protein is CATEPWDGSFYNSPLHF.